The T cell receptor (beta chain) described here comes from a study of OX40 agonist ivuxolimab in advanced cancers. Clones were read by immunoSEQ multiplex PCR, and TCRdb kept only the in-frame ones, dropping some. The table lists 55,000 to 90,000 clones, 80% to 90% of them singletons. Patients with a history of autoimmune disease or on systemic immunosuppression were excluded. The sample in question was CD4+ or CD8+ T cells sorted from blood, obtained in a trial of the OX40 agonist ivuxolimab. This TCR came from an adult with an advanced solid tumor such as melanoma, head and neck, liver or kidney cancer.

CDR3 sequence: CASSLGTGVDYGYTF. For the CDR3, the DNA is TGTGCCAGCAGTTTAGGGACAGGGGTAGACTATGGCTACACCTTC. This sequence joins TRBV28 and TRBJ1-2, with TRBD1 matching 10 bases. The CDR3 length is 15 residues. Germline loops: CDR1 MDHEN, CDR2 SYDVKM. Trimming cost V 2 bases and J 3 bases; bases outside gene matches: 3.